What follows are 23 T cell receptor beta chains derived from one specimen sequenced in a study of cytomegalovirus exposure and HLA in healthy donors. In the PCR, 60 Vbeta and 13 Jbeta primers were used. This table comes from immunoSEQ multiplex PCR, and its TCRdb copy is limited to in-frame clones, with some not included. Of 78,000 or so clones listed, around 85% are singletons. Sequences were obtained from PBMCs. Receptor source: a woman in her forties or fifties in good health and CMV-seronegative.

The genes are TRBV2 and TRBJ1-4; 11 nucleotides align to TRBD1. CDR3 length: 14 amino acids. The V segment lost 5 bases and the J segment 7 bases; nucleotides outside the gene matches: 3. Per germline, CDR1 SNHLY and CDR2 FYNNEI. The DNA of the CDR3 is TGTGCCAGCAGTTTGGACAGGGGGCCTGAAAAACTGTTTTTT. It translates to CASSLDRGPEKLFF.

The chain links TRBV30 to TRBJ1-5, with D unresolved. This CDR3 contains 17 residues. CDR1 and CDR2 from the germline V gene are GTSNPN and SVGIG (reference sequence). The ends were cut back, 2 bases at V and 0 bases at J, with 17 bases in the middle. CDR3 sequence: CAWSSGRISHSNQPQHF. CDR3 coding DNA: TGTGCCTGGAGTAGTGGCCGAATAAGTCATAGCAATCAGCCCCAGCATTTT.

The chain employs TRBV7-9 and TRBJ2-7, with 13 nucleotides matching TRBD2. The CDR3 sequence is 16 residues long. Germline lookup yields CDR1 SEHNR and CDR2 FQNEAQ (reference sequence). Losses at the gene ends were 6 bases for V and 2 bases for J; bases not matched to a gene: 7. As DNA, the CDR3 is TGTGCCAGCAGTACTAGCGGGAGGGCTGAAACCTACGAGCAGTACTTC. Its protein product is CASSTSGRAETYEQYF.

The chain has TRBV7-2 and TRBJ1-3; D call uncertain. Germline loops: CDR1 SGHTA, CDR2 FQGNSA. The V and J ends lost 1 base and 0 bases respectively, with 10 bases between them. The CDR3 is made up of 16 amino acids. The CDR3 reads CASSLVAVSSGNTIYF. The CDR3 nucleotides are TGTGCCAGCAGCTTAGTAGCGGTGAGCTCTGGAAACACCATATATTTT.

This chain's CDR3 is CASSLANRYQETQYF. The DNA of the CDR3 is TGTGCCAGCAGCTTAGCAAACAGGTACCAAGAGACCCAGTACTTC. The chain links TRBV7-9 to TRBJ2-5; the D gene is possibly TRBD1 (5 bases). This CDR3 is built from 15 residues. Germline V gene data show CDR1 as SEHNR and CDR2 as FQNEAQ (reference sequence). The ends were cut back, 0 bases at V and 0 bases at J, with 8 bases in the middle.

The chain employs TRBV5-1 and TRBJ1-2; 12 nucleotides align to TRBD1. This CDR3 is built from 15 residues. The germline CDR1 and CDR2 sequences are SGHRS and YFSETQ. V was pared by 0 bases and J by 8 bases, with 5 bases of the junction left unmatched. This chain's CDR3 is CASSLAGTGGEGYTF. The CDR3, as DNA: TGCGCCAGCAGCTTGGCCGGGACAGGGGGCGAAGGCTACACCTTC.

This clone was recorded only once. The V and J genes are TRBV18 and TRBJ1-4; D perhaps matches TRBD1 (5 bases). This CDR3 is 17 amino acids long. Between the trimmed V and J ends, which lost 0 bases and 7 bases, there was a span of 18 bases. CDR1 is KGHSH, CDR2 LQKENI, per germline. DNA of the CDR3: TGTGCCAGCTCACCACCCTCGCCGGGGGTGTATGGTGAAAAACTGTTTTTT. It codes for CASSPPSPGVYGEKLFF.

This sequence joins TRBV19 and TRBJ2-3, with 9 bases fitting TRBD1. Per germline, CDR1 LNHDA and CDR2 SQIVND (reference sequence). CDR3 length: 16 amino acids. Unmatched junction bases numbered 7, after V lost 5 bases and J lost 1 base. The CDR3: CASSPGTGKGTDTQYF. The CDR3 DNA follows: TGTGCCAGTAGTCCGGGGACAGGGAAAGGCACAGATACGCAGTATTTT. Using reference TRBV19 and TRBJ2-3 for the parts outside the CDR3, the full variable domain is DGGITQSPKYLFRKEGQNVTLSCEQNLNHDAMYWYRQDPGQGLRLIYYSQIVNDFQKGDIAEGYSVSREKKESFPLTVTSAQKNPTAFYLCASSPGTGKGTDTQYFGPGTRLTVL.

This clone was observed a few times. This chain links TRBV4-3 with TRBJ2-3; D may be TRBD2 (7 bases). The CDR3 length is 16 residues. Deletions cut 0 bases from V and 4 bases from J, with 14 bases between. From germline, CDR1 is LGHNA and CDR2 YSLEER. The DNA for the CDR3 is TGCGCCAGCAGCCAAGAAAGGGGGGGGCCGTCAGATACGCAGTATTTT. It encodes CASSQERGGPSDTQYF.

The chain links TRBV11-2 to TRBJ1-3; 9 positions agree with TRBD1. V gave up 5 bases and J gave up 3 bases; unmatched junction bases: 8. Germline CDR1 reads SGHAT; CDR2 reads FQNNGV. CDR3 length: 16 residues. The CDR3 protein is CASSPRDRVNGNTIYF. CDR3 bases: TGTGCCAGCAGCCCCAGGGACAGGGTTAATGGAAACACCATATATTTT.

V gene TRBV4-2 combines with J gene TRBJ1-2, with a tentative D call TRBD1 (6 bases). The germline V and J ends were trimmed by 0 bases and 6 bases, with 14 bases remaining between them. Germline loops: CDR1 LGHNA, CDR2 YNFKEQ. The CDR3 contains 15 residues. The DNA for the CDR3 is TGTGCCAGCAGCCAAGAGCAGGGGCGGGTTGATGGCTACACCTTC. Translated: CASSQEQGRVDGYTF.

V and J are TRBV27 and TRBJ1-6; weak D call: TRBD1 (6 bases). Germline CDR1 reads MNHEY; CDR2 reads SMNVEV (reference sequence). Trimming pared 6 bases from V and 6 bases from J, leaving 18 bases between. The CDR3 spans 16 residues. CDR3 nucleotide sequence: TGTGCCAGCAGCTCACACACCACAGGGTCTAATTCACCCCTCCACTTT. It translates to CASSSHTTGSNSPLHF.

The chain couples TRBV7-3 to TRBJ2-1; possibly TRBD2 for D (5 bases). The CDR3 covers 13 residues. The germline CDR1 and CDR2 sequences are SGHTA and FQGTGA. The V end lost 2 bases, the J end lost 6 bases, and 8 bases lay between the germline ends. CDR3 DNA sequence: TGTGCCAGCAGCTTAGAGACTACCAATGAGCAGTTCTTC. The encoded protein is CASSLETTNEQFF.

The gene calls are TRBV7-2 and TRBJ1-5; 9 positions match TRBD1. CDR3 length equals 16 residues. Germline CDR1 SGHTA, CDR2 FQGNSA. V lost 4 bases and J lost 3; bases outside the gene matches: 7. CDR3 region: CASSSLDRGNNQPQHF. CDR3 nucleotides: TGTGCCAGCAGCTCCTTGGACAGGGGAAACAATCAGCCCCAGCATTTT.

The chain recombines TRBV6-1 with TRBJ2-6, with D maybe TRBD1 (6 bases). Germline CDR1 reads MNHNS; CDR2 reads SASEGT. CDR3 length equals 18 residues. The germline V and J ends were trimmed by 2 bases and 0 bases, with 14 bases remaining between them. DNA of the CDR3: TGTGCCAGCAGTGAATTCGGACAGATCTCCTCTGGGGCCAACGTCCTGACTTTC. It translates to CASSEFGQISSGANVLTF.

The rearrangement joins TRBV21-1 to TRBJ2-2; the table's D gene call, TRBD2, was not cross checked with the DNA. TRBV21-1 is designated a pseudogene. The CDR3 length is 24 residues. CDR3 protein: CASSKSLSRHPRIAGKTNTGELFF. The CDR3 DNA is TGTGCCAGCAGCAAATCTTTGAGTCGGCACCCCCGGATAGCGGGAAAAACGAACACCGGGGAGCTGTTTTTT.

The rearrangement uses TRBV5-4 and TRBJ2-3, with 8 bases identical to TRBD2. V gave up 1 base and J gave up 0 bases; unmatched junction bases: 4. Germline loops: CDR1 SGHNT, CDR2 YYREEE (reference sequence). The CDR3 loop spans 16 amino acids. DNA of the CDR3: TGTGCCAGCAGCTTGCGGCTAGCGGGCAGCACAGATACGCAGTATTTT. This codes for CASSLRLAGSTDTQYF.

V gene TRBV15 combines with J gene TRBJ2-3; maybe TRBD2 (5 bases). V lost 6 bases and J 6 bases, leaving 10 bases between the germline ends. CDR3 size: 12 residues. Looked up from germline, CDR1 is LNHNV and CDR2 is YYDKDF (reference sequence). The CDR3 spells CATSISGDTQYF. CDR3 nucleotide sequence: TGTGCCACCAGTATTTCGGGGGATACGCAGTATTTT.

The rearrangement joins TRBV29-1 to TRBJ2-7; D call uncertain. This CDR3 spans 11 amino acids. The germline CDR1 and CDR2 sequences are SQVTM and ANQGSEA. V lost 7 bases and J 3 bases, leaving 10 bases between the germline ends. CDR3 DNA sequence: TGCAGCGGTAGGAGCGACTACGAGCAGTACTTC. Its protein product is CSGRSDYEQYF.

This clone is a singleton in its sample. The rearrangement joins TRBV5-1 to TRBJ2-7, with 11 bases aligning to TRBD2. The CDR3 extends over 15 amino acids. Germline CDR1 is SGHRS and CDR2 is YFSETQ. V dropped 2 bases and J dropped 4; count of bases not matched to a gene: 5. The CDR3 DNA reads TGCGCCAGCAGCTTCACTAGCGGGAGTAGTTACGAGCAGTACTTC. This codes for CASSFTSGSSYEQYF.

A note on this clone: Other DNA sequences in this specimen translate into the identical CDR3. This sequence joins TRBV19 and TRBJ1-1, with 9 positions matching TRBD1. Germline V gene data show CDR1 as LNHDA and CDR2 as SQIVND (reference sequence). The CDR3 has 17 amino acids. Losses at the gene ends were 3 bases for V and 0 bases for J; bases not matched to a gene: 8. The CDR3: CASSIPPRTGVNTEAFF. CDR3 in DNA: TGTGCCAGTAGTATTCCCCCTCGGACAGGGGTGAACACTGAAGCTTTCTTT.

The chain recombines TRBV9 with TRBJ2-1, with D hard to call. The CDR3 length is 13 residues. V lost 2 bases and J lost 2, with 5 bases in between. Germline CDR1 reads SGDLS; CDR2 reads YYNGEE. CDR3 nucleotides: TGTGCCAGCAGCGTCGCGGCCTACAATGAGCAGTTCTTC. It yields the protein CASSVAAYNEQFF.

The chain joins TRBV5-1 to TRBJ1-2; D possibly corresponds to TRBD1 (6 bases). Germline CDR1 reads SGHRS; CDR2 reads YFSETQ. V dropped 0 bases and J dropped 8 bases, with 14 bases sitting between them. The CDR3 has 14 residues. Here the CDR3 DNA reads TGCGCCAGCAGCTTGGTCCTGGGGGCAGTGGGCTACACCTTC. This sequence encodes CASSLVLGAVGYTF.